Each of the 25 T cell receptor beta chains below was sequenced from the same sample in a study of monozygotic twins with inflammatory bowel disease (dated by TCRdb to between 2018 and 2020). Libraries were built with 5' RACE. TCRdb names Illumina HiSeq 2500 as the instrument used. After TCRdb reprocessed the reads, each CDR3 protein sequence was kept as one row, without DNA. For this sample, the table gives around 370,000 distinct CDR3 sequences. The ten biggest clones cover 2.6% of the sample. The sequenced sample was blood. The receptors stem from a human donor with ulcerative colitis or Crohn's disease, or a healthy co-twin of an affected twin (not recorded which).

The CDR3 reads CANSFDRGSSYEQYF. The V and J genes are TRBV6-5 and TRBJ2-7; TCRdb selects TRBD1, and the lack of DNA leaves this call unchecked. CDR3 length equals 15 residues. Germline V gene lookup returns CDR1 MNHEY and CDR2 SVGAGI.

This chain connects TRBV10-3 to TRBJ2-7; TCRdb designates TRBD1, a call that cannot be tested without DNA. This CDR3 has 17 residues. The germline V gene has CDR1 ENHRY and CDR2 SYGVKD. CDR3 sequence: CAISLGPGQGQDYEQYF.

This rearrangement joins TRBV12-3 or TRBV12-4 to TRBJ2-2; there is no DNA to check the TCRdb D call of TRBD1. CDR3 length: 14 amino acids. This CDR3 is CASSAQQGAGELFF.

The gene calls are TRBV6-1 and TRBJ1-5. Germline values: CDR1 MNHNS, CDR2 SASEGT. The CDR3 length is 16 residues. The CDR3 loop reads CASSRTGPWGNQPQHF.

The chain carries TRBV6-2 or TRBV6-3 and TRBJ2-7. This CDR3 region has 12 residues. Germline CDR1 and CDR2: MNHEY and SVGEGT. CDR3 region: CASSTTLHEQYF.

The rearrangement joins TRBV7-2 to TRBJ2-1; TCRdb reports TRBD1, a call that lacks DNA to check it against. There are 16 residues in the CDR3. Looked up from germline, CDR1 is SGHTA and CDR2 is FQGNSA. The CDR3 sequence is CASSKLQGSSYNEQFF. Filled out from reference TRBV7-2 and TRBJ2-1, the complete variable domain reads GAGVSQSPSNKVTEKGKDVELRCDPISGHTALYWYRQSLGQGLEFLIYFQGNSAPDKSGLPSDRFSAERTGGSVSTLTIQRTQQEDSAVYLCASSKLQGSSYNEQFFGPGTRLTVL.

This chain uses TRBV7-6 with TRBJ1-2; the TCRdb call, TRBD1, lacks DNA for checking. The germline V gene has CDR1 SGHVS and CDR2 FNYEAQ. CDR3 size: 13 residues. The CDR3: CASSPGGTYGYTF.

The chain couples TRBV3-1 to TRBJ2-1; with no DNA, the TCRdb D assignment of TRBD1 cannot be verified. This CDR3 is 14 amino acids long. CDR1 is LGHDT, CDR2 YNNKEL, per germline (reference sequence). CDR3 sequence: CASSQAFRDNEQFF.

The chain couples TRBV12-3 or TRBV12-4 to TRBJ1-6. The CDR3 runs 13 residues. The CDR3 sequence: CASREDGNSPLHF.

The chain links TRBV5-1 to TRBJ1-1; TCRdb proposes TRBD1, but this gene call is untestable without DNA. CDR3 size: 13 residues. Germline loops: CDR1 SGHRS, CDR2 YFSETQ. The CDR3 loop reads CASKQGAATEAFF.

The J gene is TRBJ2-7, the V gene TRBV6-1; TCRdb designates TRBD1, a call that cannot be tested without DNA. The germline V gene encodes CDR1 MNHNS and CDR2 SASEGT. This CDR3 region has 13 residues. CDR3 sequence: CASTRDNSYEQYF.

This chain joins TRBV4-2 and TRBJ2-2; as DNA is missing, the TRBD1 call by TCRdb cannot be tested. Per germline, CDR1 LGHNA and CDR2 YNFKEQ. This CDR3 has 15 amino acids. The CDR3 sequence is CASSPRQGENGELFF.

This sequence joins TRBV18 and TRBJ1-6. Germline CDR1 KGHSH, CDR2 LQKENI. The CDR3 length is 12 residues. CDR3 amino acids: CASSPPESPLHF.

The chain uses TRBV20-1 and TRBJ1-2; TCRdb selects TRBD1, and the lack of DNA leaves this call unchecked. This CDR3 is 15 amino acids long. Germline V CDR1 and CDR2: DFQATT, SNEGSKA (reference sequence). CDR3 sequence reads: CSAPIEQGPNYGYTF.

J is TRBJ2-3 and V is TRBV30; TCRdb's assignment of TRBD1 cannot be checked, as there is no DNA. Germline assignment: CDR1 GTSNPN and CDR2 SVGIG (reference sequence). The length of the CDR3 is 12 residues. This CDR3 reads CAWSVTGGTQYF.

The chain couples TRBV5-6 to TRBJ2-1. Germline V CDR1 and CDR2: SGHDT, YYEEEE. The CDR3 spans 14 residues. Here the CDR3 reads CASNYQGDYNEQFF.

The J gene is TRBJ1-5, the V gene TRBV19; the D call from TCRdb, TRBD1, cannot be confirmed without DNA. The germline CDR1 and CDR2 sequences are LNHDA and SQIVND (reference sequence). This CDR3 contains 15 residues. The CDR3: CASKWDRERHQPQHF.

The chain carries TRBV5-3 and TRBJ1-6; without DNA, the TCRdb call of TRBD1 cannot be checked. TRBV5-3 is designated an ORF whose function remains uncertain. The CDR3 runs to 14 residues. The chain's CDR3 is CARGRDRGTSPLYF.

The chain joins TRBV11-3 to TRBJ2-3; TCRdb reports TRBD2, a call that lacks DNA to check it against. CDR3 length: 16 residues. Germline loops: CDR1 SGHNT, CDR2 YENEEA. CDR3 sequence reads: CASSQRASGGADTQYF.

The chain is built from TRBV29-1 and TRBJ2-7. Per the germline V gene, CDR1 is SQVTM and CDR2 is ANQGSEA. The CDR3 loop spans 13 amino acids. CDR3 residues: CSVERPNSYEQYF.

The rearrangement joins TRBV5-1 to TRBJ2-6. Germline CDR1 SGHRS, CDR2 YFSETQ. The CDR3 is 15 amino acids. The CDR3 region is CASSLGPGGANVLTF. Variable domain in full (rest from reference TRBV5-1 and TRBJ2-6): KAGVTQTPRYLIKTRGQQVTLSCSPISGHRSVSWYQQTPGQGLQFLFEYFSETQRNKGNFPGRFSGRQFSNSRSEMNVSTLELGDSALYLCASSLGPGGANVLTFGAGSRLTVL.

The chain links TRBV27 to TRBJ2-7; TCRdb proposes TRBD2, but this gene call is untestable without DNA. The CDR3 length is 14 residues. Germline CDR1 MNHEY, CDR2 SMNVEV (reference sequence). The CDR3 here is CASSFTGLAYEQYF.

The V gene is TRBV5-1, the J gene TRBJ2-1; with no DNA, the TCRdb D assignment of TRBD1 cannot be verified. Germline V CDR1 and CDR2: SGHRS, YFSETQ. The length of the CDR3 is 16 residues. CDR3: CASSNRGQGVFNEQFF.

The gene calls are TRBV12-3 or TRBV12-4 and TRBJ2-7; the TRBD2 assignment by TCRdb is unverifiable without DNA. The CDR3 length is 14 residues. CDR3 sequence reads: CASSLGRKAYEQYF.

The J gene is TRBJ2-3, the V gene TRBV11-2; TCRdb's assignment of TRBD2 cannot be checked, as there is no DNA. This CDR3 is built from 18 residues. Germline assignment: CDR1 SGHAT and CDR2 FQNNGV. CDR3: CASSLEGPSQNKADTQYF.